Listed below are T cell receptor beta chains from one sample, sequenced in a study of cytomegalovirus exposure and HLA in healthy donors. The table came from immunoSEQ multiplex PCR; TCRdb's copy has only in-frame clones and leaves some out. Among roughly 52,000 clones listed, 88% were seen once. The sequenced sample consisted of PBMCs. These receptors were obtained from a woman in her 30s in good health and CMV-seronegative. CDR3s include the opening cysteine and the closing phenylalanine or tryptophan.

v_call: TRBV7-9; j_call: TRBJ1-2; cdr3_length: 12; cdr3_aa: CASSSTGDGYTF
v_call: TRBV6-5; j_call: TRBJ2-5; cdr3_length: 13; cdr3_aa: CASSYYRGETQYF
v_call: TRBV19; j_call: TRBJ1-2; cdr3_length: 15; cdr3_aa: CASSPPSEAFYGYTF
v_call: TRBV9; j_call: TRBJ2-7; cdr3_length: 15; cdr3_aa: CASSAQDLRGYEQYF
v_call: TRBV7-9; j_call: TRBJ1-4; cdr3_length: 15; cdr3_aa: CASSLTGFGNEKLFF
v_call: TRBV6-1; j_call: TRBJ2-1; cdr3_length: 15; cdr3_aa: CASSEASGSYNEQFF
v_call: TRBV29-1; j_call: TRBJ2-5; cdr3_length: 13; cdr3_aa: CSVPGQFQETQYF
v_call: TRBV10-3; j_call: TRBJ1-5; cdr3_length: 13; cdr3_aa: CAISESPNQPQHF
v_call: TRBV6-6; j_call: TRBJ2-7; cdr3_length: 12; cdr3_aa: CASSGGEYEQYF
v_call: TRBV19; j_call: TRBJ2-3; cdr3_length: 13; cdr3_aa: CASSGQFTDTQYF
v_call: TRBV2; j_call: TRBJ2-7; cdr3_length: 13; cdr3_aa: CASRETANYEQYF
v_call: TRBV5-6; j_call: TRBJ2-3; cdr3_length: 15; cdr3_aa: CASRRIGGGTDTQYF
v_call: TRBV7-2; j_call: TRBJ2-1; cdr3_length: 13; cdr3_aa: CASSKDYSNEQFF